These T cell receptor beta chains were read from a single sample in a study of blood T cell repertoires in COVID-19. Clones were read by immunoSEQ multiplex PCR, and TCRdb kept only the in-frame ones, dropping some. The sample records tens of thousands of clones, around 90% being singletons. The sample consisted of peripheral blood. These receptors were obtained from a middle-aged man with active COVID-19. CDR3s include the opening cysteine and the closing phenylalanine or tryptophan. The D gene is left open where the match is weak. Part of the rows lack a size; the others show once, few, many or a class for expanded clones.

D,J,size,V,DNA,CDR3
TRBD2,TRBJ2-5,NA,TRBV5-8,TGTGCCAGCAGTAGCGCATTAGCGGGATGGGAAGAGACCCAGTACTTC,CASSSALAGWEETQYF
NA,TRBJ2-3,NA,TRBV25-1,TGTGCCAGCAGTGAAGCCCTCGGCCGGGCAGATACGCAGTATTTT,CASSEALGRADTQYF
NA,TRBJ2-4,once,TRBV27,TGTGCCAGCACACTCTTAAAAAACATTCAGTACTTC,CASTLLKNIQYF
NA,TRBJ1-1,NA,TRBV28,TGTGCCAGCGTGAGGGTTGATGGAGAAGCTTTCTTT,CASVRVDGEAFF
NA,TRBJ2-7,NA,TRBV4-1,TGCGCCAGCAGCCAAGGCCTAGCTTACGAGCAGTACTTC,CASSQGLAYEQYF
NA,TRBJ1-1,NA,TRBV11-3,TGTGCCAGCAGCCGGGGTGGGAACACTGAAGCTTTCTTT,CASSRGGNTEAFF
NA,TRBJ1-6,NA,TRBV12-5,TGTGCTAGTGGTTTGGACCGGGGGTCACCCCTCCACTTT,CASGLDRGSPLHF
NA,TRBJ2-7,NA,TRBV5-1,TGCGCCAGCAGCTTGGGGGCTCTAGCTCCCTACGAGCAGTACTTC,CASSLGALAPYEQYF
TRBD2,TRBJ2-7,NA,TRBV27,TGTGCCAGCAGTTTAAGTCCTAGCGGGAGCGACGAGCAGTACTTC,CASSLSPSGSDEQYF
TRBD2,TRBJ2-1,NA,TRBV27,TGTGCCAGCAGCCGACTAGCTGGACACAATGAGCAGTTCTTC,CASSRLAGHNEQFF
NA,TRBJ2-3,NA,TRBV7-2,TGTGCCAGCAGCCCTTATAGCCAGCCACTCACAGATACGCAGTATTTT,CASSPYSQPLTDTQYF
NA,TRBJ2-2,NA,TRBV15,TGTGCCACCAGCAGAGAGGGAGTTTGGGACACCGGGGAGCTGTTTTTT,CATSREGVWDTGELFF
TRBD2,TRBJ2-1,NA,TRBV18,TGTGCCAGCTCACCTCCCGGGACTAGCGGGATGGATGAGCAGTTCTTC,CASSPPGTSGMDEQFF
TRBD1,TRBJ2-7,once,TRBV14,TGTGCCAGCAGCCAACATACAGGGGCCGCCCCACAGTACTTC,CASSQHTGAAPQYF
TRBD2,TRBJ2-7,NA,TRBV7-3,TGTGCCAGCAGTTTAGCGGGAGGGCGGTACGAGCAGTACTTC,CASSLAGGRYEQYF
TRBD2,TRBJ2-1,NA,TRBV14,TGTGCCAGCAGCCATGCGACTAGCGGCTCCTACAATGAGCAGTTCTTC,CASSHATSGSYNEQFF
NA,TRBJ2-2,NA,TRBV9,TGTGCCAGCAGCCTAGGACAGAACACCGGGGAGCTGTTTTTT,CASSLGQNTGELFF
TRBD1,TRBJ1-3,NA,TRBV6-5,TGTGCCAGCAGTCGGACAGGAGAGTCTGGAAACACCATATATTTT,CASSRTGESGNTIYF
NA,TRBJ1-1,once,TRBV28,TGTGCCAGCAGCTCGAGGTTTGAAGCTTTCTTT,CASSSRFEAFF
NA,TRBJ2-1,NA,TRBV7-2,TGTGCCAGCAGGCCTGGGGGCGGGAGAAATGAGCAGTTCTTC,CASRPGGGRNEQFF
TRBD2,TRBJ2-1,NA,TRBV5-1,TGCGCCAGCAGCCCCGGGACTAGCGGGGCGGGCAATGAGCAGTTCTTC,CASSPGTSGAGNEQFF
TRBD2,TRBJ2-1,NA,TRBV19,TGTGCCAGTAGTATTATTAGCGGGTCCTACAATGAGCAGTTCTTC,CASSIISGSYNEQFF
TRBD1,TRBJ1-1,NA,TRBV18,TGTGCCAGCTCCCCCCGACAGGGCGGCACTGAAGCTTTCTTT,CASSPRQGGTEAFF
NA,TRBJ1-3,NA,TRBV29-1,TGTGCAGGGAGGTCTGGAAACACCATATATTTT,CAGRSGNTIYF
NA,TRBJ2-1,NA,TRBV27,TGTGCCAGCAGTTCCTTCGGACTTTCTAGTGAGCAGTTCTTC,CASSSFGLSSEQFF
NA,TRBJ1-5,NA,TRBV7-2,TGTGCCAGCAGCTTAAGTACCAGGGGCCACAATCAGCCCCAGCATTTT,CASSLSTRGHNQPQHF
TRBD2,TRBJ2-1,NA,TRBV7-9,TGTGCCAGCAGCCCGAGGACTAGCGGCCACAATGAGCAGTTCTTC,CASSPRTSGHNEQFF
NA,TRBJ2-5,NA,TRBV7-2,TGTGCCAGCAGCTTAGGATTAGCGTCACAAGAGACCCAGTACTTC,CASSLGLASQETQYF
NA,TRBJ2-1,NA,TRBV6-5,TGTGCCAGCTGCCCGGGATTCTACAATGAGCAGTTCTTC,CASCPGFYNEQFF
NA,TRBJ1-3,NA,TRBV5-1,TGCGCCAGCCGCCCACTGACAGGAGCTGGAAACACCATATATTTT,CASRPLTGAGNTIYF
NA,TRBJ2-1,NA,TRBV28,TGTGCCAGCAGTTTCCCGGGTCCAGCGGCCTACAATGAGCAGTTCTTC,CASSFPGPAAYNEQFF
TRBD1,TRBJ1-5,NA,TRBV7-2,TGTGCCAGCAGCCTAGGACAGGGATGGAATCAGCCCCAGCATTTT,CASSLGQGWNQPQHF
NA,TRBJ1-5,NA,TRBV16,TGTGCCAGCAGCCGTGGTGAGGGAGGGGCTCAGCCCCAGCATTTT,CASSRGEGGAQPQHF
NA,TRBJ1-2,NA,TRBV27,TGTGCCAGCAGTCGAAATAGGGGTCCCCTCTATGGCTACACCTTC,CASSRNRGPLYGYTF
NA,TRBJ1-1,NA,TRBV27,TGTGCCAGTTCCCCCGGGGGAAACACTGAAGCTTTCTTT,CASSPGGNTEAFF
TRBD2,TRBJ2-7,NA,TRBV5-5,TGTGCCAGCATCCGGGGGGGCTCAACCTACGAGCAGTACTTC,CASIRGGSTYEQYF
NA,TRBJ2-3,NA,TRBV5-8,TGTGCCAGCAGCTCCCGGTCGGGGAATACGCAGTATTTT,CASSSRSGNTQYF
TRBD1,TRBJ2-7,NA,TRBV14,TGTGCCAGCAGCCAAGGACAGGGAAGCGGTAGGAGCTCCTACGAGCAGTACTTC,CASSQGQGSGRSSYEQYF
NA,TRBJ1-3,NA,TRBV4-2,TGTGCCAGCTGGTCGGAAAGAATCGACTCCAACTCTGGAAACACCATATATTTT,CASWSERIDSNSGNTIYF
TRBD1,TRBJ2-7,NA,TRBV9,TGTGCCAGCAGCGGGGGGACAGGGGGTACCTACGAGCAGTACTTC,CASSGGTGGTYEQYF
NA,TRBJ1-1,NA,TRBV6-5,TGTGCCAGCAGTTGGAACAGGATGAACACTGAAGCTTTCTTT,CASSWNRMNTEAFF
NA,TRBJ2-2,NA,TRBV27,TGTGCCAGCAGTTTTATGACCGGGGAGCTGTTTTTT,CASSFMTGELFF
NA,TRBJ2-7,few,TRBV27,TGTGCCAGCAGCCCATATGGGGACTTATACGAGCAGTACTTC,CASSPYGDLYEQYF
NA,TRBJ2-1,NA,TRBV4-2,TGTGCCAGCAGCCCTAGTGAGTTCAATGAGCAGTTCTTC,CASSPSEFNEQFF
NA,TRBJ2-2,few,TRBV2,TGTGCCAGCAGTGAATCGGCTAGAGCCACCGGGGAGCTGTTTTTT,CASSESARATGELFF
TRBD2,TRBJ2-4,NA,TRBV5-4,TGTGCCAGCAGCTTGGGTAGCGGGAATTACCCCAAAAACATTCAGTACTTC,CASSLGSGNYPKNIQYF
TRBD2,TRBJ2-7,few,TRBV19,TGTGCCAGTAGTCTCAGACTAGCCCACGAGCAGTACTTC,CASSLRLAHEQYF
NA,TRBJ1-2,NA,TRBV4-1,TGCGCCAGCAGCTCCGGACAGATTAACTATGGCTACACCTTC,CASSSGQINYGYTF
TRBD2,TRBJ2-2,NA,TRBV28,TGTGCCAGCAGTTTGCACTTATTTTTAAGCGGGAGCACCGGGGAGCTGTTTTTT,CASSLHLFLSGSTGELFF
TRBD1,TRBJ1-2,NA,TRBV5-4,TGTGCCAGCAGCTCCTCACCCCCCCGCGGACAGGGGGCGGGTGGCTACACCTTC,CASSSSPPRGQGAGGYTF
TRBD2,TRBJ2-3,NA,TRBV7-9,TGTGCCAGCAGCCCAGCGGGACTCACAGATACGCAGTATTTT,CASSPAGLTDTQYF
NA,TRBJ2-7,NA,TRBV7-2,TGTGCCAGCAGCTTAGCAGGGGGCTCCTACGAGCAGTACTTC,CASSLAGGSYEQYF
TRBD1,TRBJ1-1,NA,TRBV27,TGTGCCAGCAGTTTTGGACAGGGGAACACTGAAGCTTTCTTT,CASSFGQGNTEAFF
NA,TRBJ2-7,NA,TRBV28,TGTGCCAGCAGGCGGGACGGGCACGAGCAGTACTTC,CASRRDGHEQYF
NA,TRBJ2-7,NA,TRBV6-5,TGTGCCAGCAGCGGACAGCGGGATGGCACCTACGAGCAGTACTTC,CASSGQRDGTYEQYF
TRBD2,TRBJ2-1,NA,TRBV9,TGTGCCAGCAGCGTAGGGGGAGGCCTAGCGGGAGGGTACAATGAGCAGTTCTTC,CASSVGGGLAGGYNEQFF
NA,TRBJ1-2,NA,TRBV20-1,TGCAGTGCTTTTTTATATGGCTACACCTTC,CSAFLYGYTF
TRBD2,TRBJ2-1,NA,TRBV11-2,TGTGCCAGCATCAGCGGGAGGTATGAGCAGTTCTTC,CASISGRYEQFF
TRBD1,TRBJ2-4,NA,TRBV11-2,TGTGCCAGCAGCTTCGGACAGGGGAGGGGAAACATTCAGTACTTC,CASSFGQGRGNIQYF
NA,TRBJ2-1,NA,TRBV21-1,TGTGCCAGCAGCAAAGGTGAGGGACACGGGCGCTCCTCCTACAATGAGCAGTTCTTC,CASSKGEGHGRSSYNEQFF